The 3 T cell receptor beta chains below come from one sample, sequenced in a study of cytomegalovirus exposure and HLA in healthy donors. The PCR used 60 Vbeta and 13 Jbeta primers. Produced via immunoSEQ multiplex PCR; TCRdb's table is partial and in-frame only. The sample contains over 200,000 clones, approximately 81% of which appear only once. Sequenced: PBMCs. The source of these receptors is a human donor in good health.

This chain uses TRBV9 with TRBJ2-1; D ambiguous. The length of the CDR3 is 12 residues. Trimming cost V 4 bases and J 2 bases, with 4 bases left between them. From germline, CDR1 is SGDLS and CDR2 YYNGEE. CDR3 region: CASSPTYNEQFF. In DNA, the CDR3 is TGTGCCAGCAGCCCCACCTACAATGAGCAGTTCTTC.

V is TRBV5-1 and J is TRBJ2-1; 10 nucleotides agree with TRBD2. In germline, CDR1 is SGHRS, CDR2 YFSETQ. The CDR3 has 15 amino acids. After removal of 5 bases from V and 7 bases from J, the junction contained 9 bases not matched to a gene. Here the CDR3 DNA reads TGCGCCAGCAGAAAGGGAGCGGGAGGGCCGAATGAGCAGTTCTTC. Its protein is CASRKGAGGPNEQFF.

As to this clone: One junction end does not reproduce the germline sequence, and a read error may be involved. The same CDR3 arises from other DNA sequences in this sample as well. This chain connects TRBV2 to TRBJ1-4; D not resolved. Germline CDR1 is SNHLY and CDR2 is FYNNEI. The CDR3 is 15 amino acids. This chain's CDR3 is CASTGSEATNEKLFF. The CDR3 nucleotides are TGTGCCAGCACGGGTAGCGAAGCAACTAATGAAAAACTGTTCTTT.